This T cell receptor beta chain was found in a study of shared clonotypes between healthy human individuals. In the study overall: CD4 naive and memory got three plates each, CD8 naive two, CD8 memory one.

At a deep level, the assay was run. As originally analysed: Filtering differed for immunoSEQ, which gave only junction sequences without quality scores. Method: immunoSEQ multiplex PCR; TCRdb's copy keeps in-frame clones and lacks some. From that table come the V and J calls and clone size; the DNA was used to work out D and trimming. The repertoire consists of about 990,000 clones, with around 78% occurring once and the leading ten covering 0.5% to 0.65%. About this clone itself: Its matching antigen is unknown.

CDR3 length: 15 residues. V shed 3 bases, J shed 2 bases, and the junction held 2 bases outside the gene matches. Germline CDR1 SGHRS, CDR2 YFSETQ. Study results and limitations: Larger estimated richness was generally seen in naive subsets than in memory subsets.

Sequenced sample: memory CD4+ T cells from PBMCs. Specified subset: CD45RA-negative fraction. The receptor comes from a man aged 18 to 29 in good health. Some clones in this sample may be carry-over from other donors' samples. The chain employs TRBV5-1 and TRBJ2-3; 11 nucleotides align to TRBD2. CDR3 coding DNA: TGCGCCAGCAGCTCGGGACTAGCGGACACAGATACGCAGTATTTT. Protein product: CASSSGLADTDTQYF.